The T cell receptor beta chain under discussion was sequenced for a study of cytomegalovirus exposure and HLA in healthy donors. As regards this clone: Its antigen is unknown.

Each of the donors was a healthy bone marrow donor. V shed 6 bases and J 3 bases; nucleotides not matched to a gene: 4. The CDR3 spans 13 residues. Germline V gene data show CDR1 as MNHNY and CDR2 as SVGAGI (reference sequence). The PCR was carried out with 60 Vbeta primers and 13 Jbeta primers. TCRdb keeps only in-frame clones here, not all; method: immunoSEQ multiplex PCR. In total, the table holds about 60,000 clones. Study results and caveats: TRBV6-2, TRBV6-3 and some other V segments were unresolvable in 87-base-pair reads. Another analysis was done later, and it associated more than 15,000 TCR beta sequences with HLA alleles at 0.05 false discovery rate.

The source is a man aged 50 to 59 in good health and CMV-seropositive. Sequencing was carried out using PBMCs. The chain employs TRBV6-6 and TRBJ1-1; 7 bases fit TRBD1. The CDR3 DNA reads as TGTGCCAGCAGCAACAGGGGAGACACTGAAGCTTTCTTT. It yields the protein CASSNRGDTEAFF.